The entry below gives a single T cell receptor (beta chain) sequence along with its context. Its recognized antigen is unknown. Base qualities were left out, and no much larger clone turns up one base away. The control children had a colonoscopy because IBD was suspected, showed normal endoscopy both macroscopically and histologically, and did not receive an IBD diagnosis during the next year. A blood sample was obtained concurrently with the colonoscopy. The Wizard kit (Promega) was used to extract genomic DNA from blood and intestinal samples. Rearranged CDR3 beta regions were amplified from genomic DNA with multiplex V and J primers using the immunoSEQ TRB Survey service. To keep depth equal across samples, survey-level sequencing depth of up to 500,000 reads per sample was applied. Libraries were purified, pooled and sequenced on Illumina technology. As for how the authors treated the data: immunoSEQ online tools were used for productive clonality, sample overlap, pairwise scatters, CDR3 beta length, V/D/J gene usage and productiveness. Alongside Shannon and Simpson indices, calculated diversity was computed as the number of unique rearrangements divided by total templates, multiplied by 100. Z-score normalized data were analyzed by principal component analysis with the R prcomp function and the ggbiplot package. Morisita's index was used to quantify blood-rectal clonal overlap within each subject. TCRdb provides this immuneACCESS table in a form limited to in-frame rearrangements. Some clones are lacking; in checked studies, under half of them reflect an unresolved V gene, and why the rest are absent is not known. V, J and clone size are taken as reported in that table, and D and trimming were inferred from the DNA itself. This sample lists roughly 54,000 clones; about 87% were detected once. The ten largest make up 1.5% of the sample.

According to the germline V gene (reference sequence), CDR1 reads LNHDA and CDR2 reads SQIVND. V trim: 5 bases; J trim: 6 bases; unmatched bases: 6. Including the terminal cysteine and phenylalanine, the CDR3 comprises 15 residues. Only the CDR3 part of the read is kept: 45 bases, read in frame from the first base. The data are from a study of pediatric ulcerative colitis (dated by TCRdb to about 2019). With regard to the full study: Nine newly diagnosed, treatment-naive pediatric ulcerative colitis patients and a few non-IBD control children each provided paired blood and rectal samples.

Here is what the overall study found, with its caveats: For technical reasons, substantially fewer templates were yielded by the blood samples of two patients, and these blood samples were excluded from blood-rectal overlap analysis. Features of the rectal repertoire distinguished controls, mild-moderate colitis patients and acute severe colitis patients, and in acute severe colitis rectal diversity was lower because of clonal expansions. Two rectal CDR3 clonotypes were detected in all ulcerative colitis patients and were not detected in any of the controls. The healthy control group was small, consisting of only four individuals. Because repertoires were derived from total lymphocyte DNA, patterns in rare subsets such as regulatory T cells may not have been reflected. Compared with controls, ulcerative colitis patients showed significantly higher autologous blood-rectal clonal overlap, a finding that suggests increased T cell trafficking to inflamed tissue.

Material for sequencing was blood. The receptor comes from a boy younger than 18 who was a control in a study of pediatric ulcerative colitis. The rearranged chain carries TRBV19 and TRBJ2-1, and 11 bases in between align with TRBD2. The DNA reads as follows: TGTGCCAGTAGTCATACTAGCGGGAGCGGCAATGAGCAGTTCTTC. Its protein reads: CASSHTSGSGNEQFF. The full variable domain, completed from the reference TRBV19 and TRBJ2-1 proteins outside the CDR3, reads DGGITQSPKYLFRKEGQNVTLSCEQNLNHDAMYWYRQDPGQGLRLIYYSQIVNDFQKGDIAEGYSVSREKKESFPLTVTSAQKNPTAFYLCASSHTSGSGNEQFFGPGTRLTVL.